These 25 T cell receptor beta chains were sequenced from one sample in a study of blood T cell repertoires in COVID-19 (TCRdb year 2020). Libraries were made using the immunoSEQ multiplex PCR assay. The source is immuneACCESS, and TCRdb retained only in-frame sequences with V and J called. Part of the clones is not carried over; for the studies checked, unresolved V genes explain less than half of this, and the remainder is unexplained. The sample table shows hundreds of thousands of clones, and approximately 83% are seen once. The ten top clones hold 2% to 2.5% of the sample. The sequenced sample was peripheral blood. The receptor source for this set is a woman aged 30 to 39 who had recovered from COVID-19.

V usage is TRBV28 and J usage is TRBJ2-7, with 7 bases fitting TRBD2. Germline CDR1 reads MDHEN; CDR2 reads SYDVKM. The CDR3 has 12 residues. V was pared by 8 bases and J by 1 base, with 2 bases of the junction left unmatched. Here the CDR3 reads CASGGDSYEQYF. As DNA, the CDR3 is TGTGCCAGCGGGGGGGATTCCTACGAGCAGTACTTC.

CDR3 protein: CASSEASEQYF. CDR3 nucleotide sequence: TGTGCCAGCAGTGAAGCTAGCGAGCAGTACTTC. This chain joins TRBV6-1 and TRBJ2-7; no clear D gene. Germline V lookup: CDR1 MNHNS, CDR2 SASEGT. CDR3 length equals 11 residues. V lost 0 bases and J lost 6, with 3 bases in between.

V usage is TRBV6-1 and J usage is TRBJ1-2; 8 nucleotides agree with TRBD1. This CDR3 region has 13 residues. From germline, CDR1 is MNHNS and CDR2 SASEGT. Trimming took 3 bases from V and 8 from J; bases not matched to a gene: 5. The CDR3 region is CASSERTGLGYTF. The CDR3 DNA follows: TGTGCCAGCAGTGAGCGGACAGGGCTCGGCTACACCTTC.

V and J are TRBV6-2 or TRBV6-3 and TRBJ1-2, with TRBD1 as a possible D gene (5 bases). V was shortened by 5 bases and J by 6 bases, with 16 bases between the two germline ends. The CDR3 extends over 14 amino acids. Germline CDR1 MNHEY, CDR2 SVGEGT. CDR3 residues: CASSPGPRENGYTF. Here the CDR3 DNA reads TGTGCCAGCAGTCCGGGACCCCGGGAGAATGGCTACACCTTC.

This chain links TRBV18 with TRBJ1-2; D remains ambiguous. CDR1 is KGHSH and CDR2 is LQKENI in the germline V gene. Trimming left V 3 bases short and J 2 bases short, with 22 bases between. The CDR3 has 18 amino acids. The CDR3 is CASSPLGERNTANYGYTF. CDR3 sequence (DNA): TGTGCCAGCTCACCCCTGGGAGAACGAAACACCGCAAACTATGGCTACACCTTC.

The sample holds many counts of this clone. The chain recombines TRBV6-4 with TRBJ1-2, with 9 bases aligning to TRBD1. The CDR3 contains 14 residues. V lost 2 bases and J lost 4; bases outside the gene matches: 2. CDR1 and CDR2 (germline): MRHNA, SNTAGT. Here the CDR3 DNA reads TGTGCCAGCAGTGACGGGACAGGGACCTATGGCTACACCTTC. This translates into CASSDGTGTYGYTF.

This rearrangement joins TRBV2 to TRBJ1-4, with D unclear. The CDR3 has 13 residues. Germline V gene sequence: CDR1 SNHLY, CDR2 FYNNEI. The V and J ends lost 3 bases and 3 bases respectively, with 5 bases between them. The CDR3 is CASSDVANEKLFF. CDR3 in DNA: TGTGCCAGCAGTGATGTCGCTAATGAAAAACTGTTTTTT.

This chain joins TRBV6-5 and TRBJ1-1, with TRBD1 matching 8 bases. Germline V gives CDR1 MNHEY, CDR2 SVGAGI. V dropped 0 bases and J dropped 3; count of bases not matched to a gene: 6. This CDR3 comprises 16 residues. CDR3 in DNA: TGTGCCAGCAGTTACTCGACGACAGGGGAAGACACTGAAGCTTTCTTT. It translates to CASSYSTTGEDTEAFF.

V gene TRBV3-1 (or the pseudogene TRBV3-2) combines with J gene TRBJ1-2, with 9 bases matching TRBD1. The CDR3 is 13 residues long. Unmatched junction bases numbered 5, after V lost 8 bases and J lost 4 bases. The germline CDR1 and CDR2 sequences are LGHDT and YNNKEL (reference sequence). CDR3 nucleotides: TGTGCCAGCGGGACAGGGAGGGCCTATGGCTACACCTTC. Amino acid sequence: CASGTGRAYGYTF.

The genes are TRBV9 and TRBJ1-3, with D hard to call. CDR3 length: 16 amino acids. V gave up 0 bases and J gave up 2 bases, with 12 bases separating them. Germline V gives CDR1 SGDLS, CDR2 YYNGEE. The CDR3 DNA is TGTGCCAGCAGCGTAGCTGGTCCCAACACTGGAAACACCATATATTTT. Protein: CASSVAGPNTGNTIYF.

The chain is built from TRBV19 and TRBJ2-3; 8 bases align to TRBD2. The CDR3 is made up of 16 amino acids. The V and J ends lost 5 bases and 0 bases, in that order; junction bases with no gene match: 7. Germline V lookup: CDR1 LNHDA, CDR2 SQIVND (reference sequence). For the CDR3, the DNA is TGTGCCAGTAGTGCCCTAGCGGGTAGGAGCACAGATACGCAGTATTTT. It yields the protein CASSALAGRSTDTQYF. Filled out from reference TRBV19 and TRBJ2-3, the complete variable domain reads DGGITQSPKYLFRKEGQNVTLSCEQNLNHDAMYWYRQDPGQGLRLIYYSQIVNDFQKGDIAEGYSVSREKKESFPLTVTSAQKNPTAFYLCASSALAGRSTDTQYFGPGTRLTVL.

The rearrangement links TRBV19 to TRBJ2-7; 8 positions agree with TRBD1. With 4 bases clipped from V and 2 bases from J, the junction kept 7 bases outside the gene matches. Germline V gene data show CDR1 as LNHDA and CDR2 as SQIVND (reference sequence). The CDR3 has 15 residues. The DNA of the CDR3 is TGTGCCAGTAGTACGTCGACAGGGGCCACCTACGAGCAGTACTTC. Translated, it gives CASSTSTGATYEQYF.

The chain joins TRBV19 to TRBJ2-7, with D tentatively TRBD1 (5 bases). Germline-derived CDR1 and CDR2 are LNHDA and SQIVND (reference sequence). The CDR3 contains 16 residues. Between the trimmed V and J ends, which lost 6 bases and 5 bases, there was a span of 23 bases. The CDR3 DNA follows: TGTGCCAGTAGCATTGCAGGGTACGGTTTGGTCGACGAGCAGTACTTC. This encodes CASSIAGYGLVDEQYF.

CDR3 region: CASSPEGSYYGYTF. The CDR3 DNA is TGTGCCAGCAGCCCCGAGGGATCATACTATGGCTACACCTTC. J is TRBJ1-2 and V is TRBV5-4; D is uncertain. The CDR3 totals 14 residues. CDR1 SGHNT and CDR2 YYREEE come from the germline V gene (reference sequence). V dropped 4 bases and J dropped 3 bases, with 13 bases sitting between them.

Only one count was recorded for this clone. The gene calls are TRBV7-8 and TRBJ2-2, with D perhaps matching TRBD2 (5 bases). Trimming removed 10 bases at V and 0 bases at J, with 18 bases between. The CDR3 contains 16 residues. Per germline, CDR1 SGHVS and CDR2 FQNEAQ. In DNA, the CDR3 is TGTGCCACCCTTACAACGGGAATATCGAACACCGGGGAGCTGTTTTTT. Residues: CATLTTGISNTGELFF.

This chain joins TRBV27 and TRBJ2-3, with TRBD2 matching 7 bases. CDR1 and CDR2 from the germline V gene are MNHEY and SMNVEV (reference sequence). J was trimmed by 6 bases and V by 4 bases; bases with no gene match: 7. This CDR3 is built from 14 residues. The CDR3 reads CASSSAGVVDTQYF. CDR3 nucleotides: TGTGCCAGCAGTTCTGCGGGAGTGGTGGATACGCAGTATTTT.

The chain couples TRBV7-9 to TRBJ1-5; TRBD1 aligns across 9 bases. The CDR3 runs 14 residues. The germline V gene encodes CDR1 SEHNR and CDR2 FQNEAQ (reference sequence). V lost 5 bases to trimming and J lost 7 bases; unmatched junction nucleotides: 6. Written as DNA, the CDR3 is TGTGCCAGCAGCACAACAGGGGGCGGACAGCCCCAGCATTTT. Encoded protein: CASSTTGGGQPQHF.

This clone was observed a handful of times. The V gene is TRBV7-8, the J gene TRBJ1-1; no firm D call. Germline CDR1 reads SGHVS; CDR2 reads FQNEAQ. V was trimmed by 7 bases and J by 1 base, leaving 16 bases between them. This CDR3 has 15 amino acids. The CDR3 sequence: CASIRSHTSNTEAFF. The CDR3 DNA is TGTGCCAGCATACGTTCCCACACCTCGAACACTGAAGCTTTCTTT.

The chain carries TRBV15 and TRBJ1-4, with D possibly matching TRBD1 (6 bases). CDR1 and CDR2 (germline): LNHNV, YYDKDF (reference sequence). The CDR3 loop spans 14 amino acids. Deletions cut 5 bases from V and 6 bases from J, with 13 bases between. CDR3 DNA sequence: TGTGCCACCAGCTTGGAGCAGGGGTATGAAAAACTGTTTTTT. Protein sequence: CATSLEQGYEKLFF. The variable domain in full, completed from reference TRBV15 and TRBJ1-4, reads DAMVIQNPRYQVTQFGKPVTLSCSQTLNHNVMYWYQQKSSQAPKLLFHYYDKDFNNEADTPDNFQSRRPNTSFCFLDIRSPGLGDTAMYLCATSLEQGYEKLFFGSGTQLSVL.

The rearrangement joins TRBV5-8 to TRBJ2-7; unclear D gene. The germline CDR1 and CDR2 sequences are SGHTS and YDEGEE. The CDR3 loop spans 15 amino acids. Trimming cost V 4 bases and J 3 bases, with 17 bases left between them. The DNA of the CDR3 is TGTGCCAGCAGCGATAGACCCCGCCTAGGCTACGAGCAGTACTTC. Its translation is CASSDRPRLGYEQYF.

V gene TRBV4-1 combines with J gene TRBJ2-5; 8 bases fit TRBD2. Germline V lookup: CDR1 MGHRA, CDR2 YSYEKL. This CDR3 contains 16 residues. V lost 1 base and J lost 5; bases outside the gene matches: 9. The CDR3 DNA is TGCGCCAGCAGCCAAGTGTGGATAGCGGGAATGGAGACCCAGTACTTC. Translation gives CASSQVWIAGMETQYF.

This clone came up once. The J gene is TRBJ1-3, the V gene TRBV5-1; 8 bases agree with TRBD1. The V segment lost 6 bases and the J segment 4 bases; nucleotides outside the gene matches: 6. The CDR3 consists of 14 residues. In germline, CDR1 is SGHRS, CDR2 YFSETQ. CDR3 loop: CASKQQGDGNTIYF. The CDR3 coding sequence is TGCGCCAGCAAACAACAGGGGGACGGAAACACCATATATTTT.

The table lists this clone with a few counts. The V gene is TRBV6-2 or TRBV6-3, the J gene TRBJ2-7, with D perhaps TRBD1 (6 bases). Trimming pared 2 bases from V and 2 bases from J, leaving 13 bases between. CDR3 length: 15 amino acids. CDR1 and CDR2 from the germline V gene are MNHEY and SVGEGT. The CDR3 region is CASSYRDTPAYEQYF. The CDR3 bases are TGTGCCAGCAGTTACCGGGACACCCCCGCCTACGAGCAGTACTTC.

The chain uses TRBV11-2 and TRBJ2-5; the match to TRBD1 covers 7 bases. Germline lookup yields CDR1 SGHAT and CDR2 FQNNGV. This CDR3 comprises 15 residues. V trimming: 5 bases; J trimming: 5 bases; junction bases outside the gene matches: 11. CDR3 in DNA: TGTGCCAGCAGCATATCCGGGACAGAGATCGAGACCCAGTACTTC. Amino acids: CASSISGTEIETQYF.

The rearrangement joins TRBV9 to TRBJ2-7; D perhaps matches TRBD2 (6 bases). CDR1 is SGDLS, CDR2 YYNGEE, per germline. The CDR3 has 14 amino acids. V was clipped by 3 bases and J by 0 bases, with 10 bases between them. DNA for the CDR3: TGTGCCAGCAGCGAGGGAGGAAGCTCCTACGAGCAGTACTTC. Its translation is CASSEGGSSYEQYF. The full variable domain, rest sourced from reference TRBV9 and TRBJ2-7, is DSGVTQTPKHLITATGQRVTLRCSPRSGDLSVYWYQQSLDQGLQFLIQYYNGEERAKGNILERFSAQQFPDLHSELNLSSLELGDSALYFCASSEGGSSYEQYFGPGTRLTVT.